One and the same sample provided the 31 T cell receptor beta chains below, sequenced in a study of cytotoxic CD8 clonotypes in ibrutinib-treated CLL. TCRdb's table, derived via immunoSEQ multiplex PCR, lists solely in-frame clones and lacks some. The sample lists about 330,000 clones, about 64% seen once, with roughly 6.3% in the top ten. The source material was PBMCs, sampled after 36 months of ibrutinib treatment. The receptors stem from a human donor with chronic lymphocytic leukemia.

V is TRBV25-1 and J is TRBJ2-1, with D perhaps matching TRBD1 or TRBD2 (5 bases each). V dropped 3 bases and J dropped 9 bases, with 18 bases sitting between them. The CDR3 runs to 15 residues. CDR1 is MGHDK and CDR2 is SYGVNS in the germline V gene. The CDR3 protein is CASSDSGLDGVEQFF. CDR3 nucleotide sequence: TGTGCCAGCAGTGACTCGGGGCTAGATGGAGTTGAGCAGTTCTTC.

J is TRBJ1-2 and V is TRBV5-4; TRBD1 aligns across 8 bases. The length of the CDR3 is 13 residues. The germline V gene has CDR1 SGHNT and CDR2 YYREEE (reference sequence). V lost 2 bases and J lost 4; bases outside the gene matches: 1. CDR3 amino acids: CASSFDRGYGYTF. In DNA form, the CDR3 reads TGTGCCAGCAGCTTCGACAGGGGCTATGGCTACACCTTC.

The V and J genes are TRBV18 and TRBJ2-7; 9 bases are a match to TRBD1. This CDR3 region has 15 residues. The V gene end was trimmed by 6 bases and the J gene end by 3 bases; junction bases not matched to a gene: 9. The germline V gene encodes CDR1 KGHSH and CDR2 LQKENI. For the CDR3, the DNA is TGTGCCAGCTCGCCAGGACAGGGGATTGTCTACGAGCAGTACTTC. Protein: CASSPGQGIVYEQYF. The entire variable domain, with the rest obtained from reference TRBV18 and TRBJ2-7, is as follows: NAGVMQNPRHLVRRRGQEARLRCSPMKGHSHVYWYRQLPEEGLKFMVYLQKENIIDESGMPKERFSAEFPKEGPSILRIQQVVRGDSAAYFCASSPGQGIVYEQYFGPGTRLTVT.

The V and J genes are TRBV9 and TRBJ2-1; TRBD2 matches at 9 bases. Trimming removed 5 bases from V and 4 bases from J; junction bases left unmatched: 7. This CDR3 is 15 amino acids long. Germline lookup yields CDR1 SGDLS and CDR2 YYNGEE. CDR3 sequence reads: CASSSSGILYNEQFF. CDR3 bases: TGTGCCAGCAGTTCTAGCGGGATATTATACAATGAGCAGTTCTTC.

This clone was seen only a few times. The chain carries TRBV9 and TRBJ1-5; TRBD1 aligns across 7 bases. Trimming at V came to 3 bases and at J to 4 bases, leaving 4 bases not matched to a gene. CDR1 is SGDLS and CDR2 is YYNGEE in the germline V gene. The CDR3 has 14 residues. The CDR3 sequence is CASSAGQINQPQHF. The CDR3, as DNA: TGTGCCAGCAGCGCGGGACAGATTAATCAGCCCCAGCATTTT.

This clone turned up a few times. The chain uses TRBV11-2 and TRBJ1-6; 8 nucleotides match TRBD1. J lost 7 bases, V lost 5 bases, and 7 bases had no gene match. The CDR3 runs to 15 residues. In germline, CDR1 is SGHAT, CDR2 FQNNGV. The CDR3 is CASSSLTGENSPLHF. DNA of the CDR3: TGTGCCAGCAGCAGTTTGACAGGGGAAAATTCACCCCTCCACTTT.

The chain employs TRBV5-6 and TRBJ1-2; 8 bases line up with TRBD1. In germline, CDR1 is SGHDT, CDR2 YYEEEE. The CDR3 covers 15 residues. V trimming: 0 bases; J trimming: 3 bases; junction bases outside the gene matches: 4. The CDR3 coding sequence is TGTGCCAGCAGCTTGGTGGACAGGGAGGACTATGGCTACACCTTC. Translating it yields CASSLVDREDYGYTF.

CDR3 sequence reads: CASSLAHRIQTQYF. The CDR3 DNA sequence: TGTGCCAGCAGCTTAGCTCACAGGATTCAGACCCAGTACTTC. V is TRBV11-2 and J is TRBJ2-5; perhaps TRBD1 as D (5 bases). The CDR3 consists of 14 residues. CDR1 SGHAT and CDR2 FQNNGV come from the germline V gene. The V end was cut by 1 base, the J end by 6 bases, with 12 bases between.

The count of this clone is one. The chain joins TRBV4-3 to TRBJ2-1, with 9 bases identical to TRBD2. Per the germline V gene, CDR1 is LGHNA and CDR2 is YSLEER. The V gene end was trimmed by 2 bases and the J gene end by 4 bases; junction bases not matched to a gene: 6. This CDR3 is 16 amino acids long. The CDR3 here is CASSQQTSGDYNEQFF. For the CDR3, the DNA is TGCGCCAGCAGCCAACAGACTAGCGGAGATTACAATGAGCAGTTCTTC.

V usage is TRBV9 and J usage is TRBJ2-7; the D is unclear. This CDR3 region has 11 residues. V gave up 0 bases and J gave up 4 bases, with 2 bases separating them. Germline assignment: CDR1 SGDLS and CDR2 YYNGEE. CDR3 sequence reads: CASSVVYEQYF. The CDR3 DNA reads TGTGCCAGCAGCGTAGTGTACGAGCAGTACTTC. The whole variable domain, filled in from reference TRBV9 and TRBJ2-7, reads DSGVTQTPKHLITATGQRVTLRCSPRSGDLSVYWYQQSLDQGLQFLIQYYNGEERAKGNILERFSAQQFPDLHSELNLSSLELGDSALYFCASSVVYEQYFGPGTRLTVT.

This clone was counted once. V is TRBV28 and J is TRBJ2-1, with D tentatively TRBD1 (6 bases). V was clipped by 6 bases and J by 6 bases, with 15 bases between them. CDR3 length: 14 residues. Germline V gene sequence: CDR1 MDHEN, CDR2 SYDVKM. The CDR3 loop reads CASRQGIVRNEQFF. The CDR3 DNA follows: TGTGCCAGCAGACAGGGTATAGTTCGCAATGAGCAGTTCTTC.

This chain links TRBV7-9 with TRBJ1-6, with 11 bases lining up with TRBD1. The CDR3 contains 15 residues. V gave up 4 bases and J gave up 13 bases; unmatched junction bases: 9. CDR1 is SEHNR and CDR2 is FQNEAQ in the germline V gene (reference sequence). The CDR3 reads CASSSIGQGALPLHF. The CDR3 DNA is TGTGCCAGCAGCTCGATCGGACAGGGGGCGCTTCCCCTCCACTTT.

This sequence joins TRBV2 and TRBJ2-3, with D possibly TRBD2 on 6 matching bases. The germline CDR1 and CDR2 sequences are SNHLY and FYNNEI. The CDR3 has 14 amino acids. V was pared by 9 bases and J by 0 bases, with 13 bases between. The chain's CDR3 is CASETSPSTDTQYF. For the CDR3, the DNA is TGTGCCAGTGAAACTAGCCCTAGCACAGATACGCAGTATTTT.

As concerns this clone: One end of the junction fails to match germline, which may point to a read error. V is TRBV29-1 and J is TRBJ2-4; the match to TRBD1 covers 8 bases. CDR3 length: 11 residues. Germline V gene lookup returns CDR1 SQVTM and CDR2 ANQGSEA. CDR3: CSVELRQGLSF. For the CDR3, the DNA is TGCAGCGTTGAACTGCGACAGGGGTTGAGTTTC.

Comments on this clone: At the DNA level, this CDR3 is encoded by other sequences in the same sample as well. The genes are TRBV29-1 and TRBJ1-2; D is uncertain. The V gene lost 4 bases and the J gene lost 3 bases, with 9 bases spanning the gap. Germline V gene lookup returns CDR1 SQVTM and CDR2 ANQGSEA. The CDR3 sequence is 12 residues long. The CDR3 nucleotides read TGCAGCGTTGCAGACGGGGACTATGGCTACACCTTC. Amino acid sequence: CSVADGDYGYTF.

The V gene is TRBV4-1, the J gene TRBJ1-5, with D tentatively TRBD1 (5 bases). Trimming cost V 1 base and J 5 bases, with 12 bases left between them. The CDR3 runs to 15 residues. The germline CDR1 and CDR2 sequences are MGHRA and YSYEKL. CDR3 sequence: CASSQGGGTYQPQHF. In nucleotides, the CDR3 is TGCGCCAGCAGCCAAGGGGGAGGGACCTATCAGCCCCAGCATTTT.

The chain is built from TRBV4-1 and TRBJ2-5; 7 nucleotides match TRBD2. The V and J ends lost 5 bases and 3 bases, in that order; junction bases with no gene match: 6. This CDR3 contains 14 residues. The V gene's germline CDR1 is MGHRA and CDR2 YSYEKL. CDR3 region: CASSSRDYKETQYF. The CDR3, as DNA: TGCGCCAGCAGCTCCCGGGACTACAAAGAGACCCAGTACTTC.

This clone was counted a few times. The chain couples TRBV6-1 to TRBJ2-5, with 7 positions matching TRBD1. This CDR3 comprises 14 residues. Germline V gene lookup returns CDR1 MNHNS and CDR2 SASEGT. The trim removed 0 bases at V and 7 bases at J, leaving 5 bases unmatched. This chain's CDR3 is CASSEAGDRATQYF. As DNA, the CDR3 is TGTGCCAGCAGTGAAGCCGGTGACAGGGCGACCCAGTACTTC.

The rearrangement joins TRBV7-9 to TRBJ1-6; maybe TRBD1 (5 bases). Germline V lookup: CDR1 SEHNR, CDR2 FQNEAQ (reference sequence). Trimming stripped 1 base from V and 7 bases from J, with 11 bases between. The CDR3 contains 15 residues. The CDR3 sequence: CASSLGGPRNSPLHF. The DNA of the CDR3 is TGTGCCAGCAGCTTAGGGGGACCGAGAAATTCACCCCTCCACTTT.

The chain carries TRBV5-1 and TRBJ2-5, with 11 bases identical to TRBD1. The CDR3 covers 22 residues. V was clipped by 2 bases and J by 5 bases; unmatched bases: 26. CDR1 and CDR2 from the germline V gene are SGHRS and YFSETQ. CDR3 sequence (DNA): TGCGCCAGCAGCTTACCTCCTTTGGACAGGGGGCAGCTAGCTCCTTCCCTGGAGACCCAGTACTTC. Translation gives CASSLPPLDRGQLAPSLETQYF.

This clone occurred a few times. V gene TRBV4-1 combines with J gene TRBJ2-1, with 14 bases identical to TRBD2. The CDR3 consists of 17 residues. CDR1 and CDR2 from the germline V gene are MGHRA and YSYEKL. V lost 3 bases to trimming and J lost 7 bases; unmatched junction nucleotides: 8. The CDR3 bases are TGCGCCAGCAGCCAGACGGGACTAGCGGGAGCTCTGAATGAGCAGTTCTTC. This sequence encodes CASSQTGLAGALNEQFF.

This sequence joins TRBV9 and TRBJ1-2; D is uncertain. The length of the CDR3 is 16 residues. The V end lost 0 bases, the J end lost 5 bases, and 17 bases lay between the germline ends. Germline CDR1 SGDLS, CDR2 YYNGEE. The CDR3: CASSVGHLGSPYGYTF. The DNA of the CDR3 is TGTGCCAGCAGCGTAGGGCATCTGGGGAGTCCGTATGGCTACACCTTC. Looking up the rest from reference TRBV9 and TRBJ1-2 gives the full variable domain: DSGVTQTPKHLITATGQRVTLRCSPRSGDLSVYWYQQSLDQGLQFLIQYYNGEERAKGNILERFSAQQFPDLHSELNLSSLELGDSALYFCASSVGHLGSPYGYTFGSGTRLTVV.

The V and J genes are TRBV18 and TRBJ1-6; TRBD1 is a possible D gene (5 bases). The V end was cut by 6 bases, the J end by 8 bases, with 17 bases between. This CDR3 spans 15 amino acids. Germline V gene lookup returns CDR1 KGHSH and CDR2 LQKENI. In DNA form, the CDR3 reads TGTGCCAGCTCCCCGGGACCCCCCGGCCATTCACCCCTCCACTTT. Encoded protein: CASSPGPPGHSPLHF.

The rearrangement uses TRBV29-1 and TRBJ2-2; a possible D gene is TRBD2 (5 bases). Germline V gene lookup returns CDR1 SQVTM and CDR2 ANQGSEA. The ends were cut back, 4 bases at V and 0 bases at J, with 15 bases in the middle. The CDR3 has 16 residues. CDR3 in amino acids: CSVARRPGTNTGELFF. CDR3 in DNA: TGCAGCGTTGCTCGGCGACCGGGAACGAACACCGGGGAGCTGTTTTTT.

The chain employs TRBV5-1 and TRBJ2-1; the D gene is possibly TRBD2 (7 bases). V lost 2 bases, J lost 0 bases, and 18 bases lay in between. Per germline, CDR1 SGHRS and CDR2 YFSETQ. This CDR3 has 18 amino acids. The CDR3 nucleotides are TGCGCCAGCAGCTTCCCCTGGGGTAGGGGGGGCTCCTACAATGAGCAGTTCTTC. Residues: CASSFPWGRGGSYNEQFF.

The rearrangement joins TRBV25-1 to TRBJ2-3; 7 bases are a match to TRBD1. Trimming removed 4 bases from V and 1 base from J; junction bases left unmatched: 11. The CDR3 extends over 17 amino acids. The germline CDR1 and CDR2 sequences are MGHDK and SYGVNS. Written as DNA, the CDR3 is TGTGCCAGCAGTGGACACCCGACAGGGACGGGCACAGATACGCAGTATTTT. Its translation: CASSGHPTGTGTDTQYF. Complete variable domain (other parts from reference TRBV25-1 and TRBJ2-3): EADIYQTPRYLVIGTGKKITLECSQTMGHDKMYWYQQDPGMELHLIHYSYGVNSTEKGDLSSESTVSRIRTEHFPLTLESARPSHTSQYLCASSGHPTGTGTDTQYFGPGTRLTVL.

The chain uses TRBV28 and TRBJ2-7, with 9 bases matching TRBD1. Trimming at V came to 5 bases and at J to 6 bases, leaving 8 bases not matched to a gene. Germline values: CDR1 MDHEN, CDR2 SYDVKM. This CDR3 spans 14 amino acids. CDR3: CASSAQTGGSEQYF. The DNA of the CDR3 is TGTGCCAGCAGTGCACAGACAGGGGGGTCCGAGCAGTACTTC.

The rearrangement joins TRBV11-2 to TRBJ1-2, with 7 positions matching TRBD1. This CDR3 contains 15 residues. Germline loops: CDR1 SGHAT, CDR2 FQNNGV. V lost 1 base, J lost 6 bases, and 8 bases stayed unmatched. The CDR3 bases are TGTGCCAGCAGCTTAGTTTTTGCAGGGGGGGATGGCTACACCTTC. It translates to CASSLVFAGGDGYTF.

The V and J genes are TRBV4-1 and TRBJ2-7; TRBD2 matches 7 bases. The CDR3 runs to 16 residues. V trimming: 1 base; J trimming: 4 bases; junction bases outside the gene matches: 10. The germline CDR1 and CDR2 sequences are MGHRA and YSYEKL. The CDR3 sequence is CASSQGVFTSEYEQYF. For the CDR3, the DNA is TGCGCCAGCAGCCAAGGAGTCTTTACTAGCGAGTACGAGCAGTACTTC.

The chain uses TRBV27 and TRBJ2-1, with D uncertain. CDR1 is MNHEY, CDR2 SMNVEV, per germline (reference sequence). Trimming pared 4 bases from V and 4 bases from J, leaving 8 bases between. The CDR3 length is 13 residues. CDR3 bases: TGTGCCAGCAGTTCCCTCCGATACAATGAGCAGTTCTTC. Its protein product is CASSSLRYNEQFF.

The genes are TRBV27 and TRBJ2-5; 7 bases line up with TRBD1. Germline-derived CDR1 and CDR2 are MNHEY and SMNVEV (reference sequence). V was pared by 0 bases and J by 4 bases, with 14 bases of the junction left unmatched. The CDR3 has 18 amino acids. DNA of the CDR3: TGTGCCAGCAGTTTATCGGGGACAGCGATGGGTCTAGGAGAGACCCAGTACTTC. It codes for CASSLSGTAMGLGETQYF.